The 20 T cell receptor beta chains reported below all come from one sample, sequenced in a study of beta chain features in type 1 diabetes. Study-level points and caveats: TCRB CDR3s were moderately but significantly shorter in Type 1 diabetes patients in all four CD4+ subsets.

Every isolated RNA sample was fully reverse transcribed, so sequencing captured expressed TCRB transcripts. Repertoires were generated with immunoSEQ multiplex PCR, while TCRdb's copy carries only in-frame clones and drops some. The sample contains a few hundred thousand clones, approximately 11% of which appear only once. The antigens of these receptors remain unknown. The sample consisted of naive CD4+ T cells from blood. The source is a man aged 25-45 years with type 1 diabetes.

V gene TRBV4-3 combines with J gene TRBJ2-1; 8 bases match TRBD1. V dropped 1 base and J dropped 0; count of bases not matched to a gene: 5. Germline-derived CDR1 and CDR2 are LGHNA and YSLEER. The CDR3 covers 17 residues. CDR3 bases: TGCGCCAGCAGCCAAGGGACAGGGCCCCGCTCCTACAATGAGCAGTTCTTC. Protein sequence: CASSQGTGPRSYNEQFF.

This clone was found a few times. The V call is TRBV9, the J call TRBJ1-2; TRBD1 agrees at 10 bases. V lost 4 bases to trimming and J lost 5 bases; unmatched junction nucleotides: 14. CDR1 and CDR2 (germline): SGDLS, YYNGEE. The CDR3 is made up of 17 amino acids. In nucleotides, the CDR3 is TGTGCCAGCAGCCGTCCAAGACAGGGGGCGGAGAGTTATGGCTACACCTTC. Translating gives CASSRPRQGAESYGYTF.

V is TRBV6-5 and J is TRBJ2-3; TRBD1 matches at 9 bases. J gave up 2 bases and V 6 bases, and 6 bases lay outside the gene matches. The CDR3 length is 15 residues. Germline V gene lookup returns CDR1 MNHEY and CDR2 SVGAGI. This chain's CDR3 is CASSSTGGYTDTQYF. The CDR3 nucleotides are TGTGCCAGCAGCTCCACAGGGGGCTACACAGATACGCAGTATTTT.

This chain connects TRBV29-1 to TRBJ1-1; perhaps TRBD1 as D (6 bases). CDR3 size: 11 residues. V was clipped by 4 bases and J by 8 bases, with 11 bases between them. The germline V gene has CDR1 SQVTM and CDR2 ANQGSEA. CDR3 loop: CSVARGPEAFF. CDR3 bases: TGCAGCGTTGCCAGGGGCCCCGAAGCTTTCTTT.

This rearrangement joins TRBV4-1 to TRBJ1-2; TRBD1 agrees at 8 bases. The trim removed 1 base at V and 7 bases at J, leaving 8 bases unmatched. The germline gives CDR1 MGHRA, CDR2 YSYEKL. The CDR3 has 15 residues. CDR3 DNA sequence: TGCGCCAGCAGCCAAGGACAGGGGATCGGCGGTGGCTACACCTTC. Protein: CASSQGQGIGGGYTF.

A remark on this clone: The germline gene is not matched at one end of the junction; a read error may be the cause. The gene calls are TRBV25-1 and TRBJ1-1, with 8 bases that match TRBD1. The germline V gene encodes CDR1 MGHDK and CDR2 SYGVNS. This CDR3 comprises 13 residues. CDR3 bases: TGTGCCAGCAGTGGACAGGGGTCGACTGTAGCTTTCTTT. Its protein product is CASSGQGSTVAFF.

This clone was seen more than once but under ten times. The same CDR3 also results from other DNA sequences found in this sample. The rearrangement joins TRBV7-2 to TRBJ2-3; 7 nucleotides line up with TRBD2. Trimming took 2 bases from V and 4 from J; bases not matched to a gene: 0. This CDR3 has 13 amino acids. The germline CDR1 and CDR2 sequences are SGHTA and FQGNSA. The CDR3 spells CASSLRGADTQYF. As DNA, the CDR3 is TGTGCCAGCAGCTTACGGGGGGCAGATACGCAGTATTTT.

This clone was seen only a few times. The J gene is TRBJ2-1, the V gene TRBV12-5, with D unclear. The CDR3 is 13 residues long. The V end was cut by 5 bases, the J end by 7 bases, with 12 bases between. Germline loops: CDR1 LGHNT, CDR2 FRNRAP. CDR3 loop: CASGLPRWNEQFF. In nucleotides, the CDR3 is TGTGCTAGTGGTCTCCCGCGGTGGAATGAGCAGTTCTTC.

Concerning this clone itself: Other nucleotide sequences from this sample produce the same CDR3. CDR3 nucleotides: TGTGCCAGCTCACCGTCGGGGGTCACAGATACGCAGTATTTT. Its translation: CASSPSGVTDTQYF. V gene TRBV18 combines with J gene TRBJ2-3, with D possibly being TRBD2 (6 bases). The CDR3 sequence is 14 residues long. The V and J ends lost 3 bases and 2 bases respectively, with 9 bases between them. The germline V gene has CDR1 KGHSH and CDR2 LQKENI.

CDR3 sequence: CASTGRDGHTGELFF. DNA for the CDR3: TGTGCCAGCACTGGGAGGGACGGCCACACCGGGGAGCTGTTTTTT. This chain connects TRBV27 to TRBJ2-2; TRBD2 agrees at 7 bases. This CDR3 has 15 residues. Germline trimming cut 7 bases from V and 3 bases from J; bases unmatched to any gene: 8. Germline CDR1 and CDR2: MNHEY and SMNVEV (reference sequence).

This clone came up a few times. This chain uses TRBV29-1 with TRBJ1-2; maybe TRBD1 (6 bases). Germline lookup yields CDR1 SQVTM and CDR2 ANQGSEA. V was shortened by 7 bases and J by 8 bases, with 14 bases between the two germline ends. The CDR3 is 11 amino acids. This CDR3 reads CSESQGTGYTF. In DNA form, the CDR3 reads TGCAGCGAGTCACAGGGTACGGGCTACACCTTC.

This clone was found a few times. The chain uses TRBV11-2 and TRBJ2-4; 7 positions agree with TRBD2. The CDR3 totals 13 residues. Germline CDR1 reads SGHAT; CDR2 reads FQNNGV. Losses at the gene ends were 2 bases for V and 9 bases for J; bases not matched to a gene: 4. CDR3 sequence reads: CASSLRGGPIQYF. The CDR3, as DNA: TGTGCCAGCAGCTTACGCGGGGGTCCCATTCAGTACTTC.

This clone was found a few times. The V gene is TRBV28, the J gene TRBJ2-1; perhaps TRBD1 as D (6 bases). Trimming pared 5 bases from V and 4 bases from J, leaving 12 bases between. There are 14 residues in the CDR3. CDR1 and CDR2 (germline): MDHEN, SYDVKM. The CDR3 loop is CASSLATGYNEQFF. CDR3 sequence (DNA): TGTGCCAGCAGTCTCGCCACAGGGTACAATGAGCAGTTCTTC.

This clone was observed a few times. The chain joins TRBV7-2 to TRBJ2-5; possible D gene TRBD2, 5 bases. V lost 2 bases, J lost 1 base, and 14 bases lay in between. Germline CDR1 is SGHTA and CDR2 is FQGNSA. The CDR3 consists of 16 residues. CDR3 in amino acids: CASSLNSAGLQETQYF. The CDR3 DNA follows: TGTGCCAGCAGCTTAAACAGCGCGGGCCTCCAAGAGACCCAGTACTTC. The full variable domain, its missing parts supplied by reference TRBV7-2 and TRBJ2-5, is GAGVSQSPSNKVTEKGKDVELRCDPISGHTALYWYRQSLGQGLEFLIYFQGNSAPDKSGLPSDRFSAERTGGSVSTLTIQRTQQEDSAVYLCASSLNSAGLQETQYFGPGTRLLVL.

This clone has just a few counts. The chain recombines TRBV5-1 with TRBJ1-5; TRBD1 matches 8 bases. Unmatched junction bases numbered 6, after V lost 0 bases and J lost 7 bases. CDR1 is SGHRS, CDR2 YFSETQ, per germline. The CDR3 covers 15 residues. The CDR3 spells CASSLEGQGGQPQHF. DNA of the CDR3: TGCGCCAGCAGCTTGGAAGGACAGGGTGGGCAGCCCCAGCATTTT.

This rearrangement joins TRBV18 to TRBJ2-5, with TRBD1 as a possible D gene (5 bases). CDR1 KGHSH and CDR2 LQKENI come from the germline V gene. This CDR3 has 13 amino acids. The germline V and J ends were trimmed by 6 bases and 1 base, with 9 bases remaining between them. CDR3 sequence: CASSRTSQETQYF. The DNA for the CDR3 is TGTGCCAGCTCCCGGACATCCCAAGAGACCCAGTACTTC.

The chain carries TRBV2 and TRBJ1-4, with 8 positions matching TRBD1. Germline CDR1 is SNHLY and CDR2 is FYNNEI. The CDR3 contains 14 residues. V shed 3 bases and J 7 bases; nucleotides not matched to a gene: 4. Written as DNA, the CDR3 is TGTGCCAGCAGTGATCAGGGGGCAGTTGAAAAACTGTTTTTT. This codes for CASSDQGAVEKLFF.

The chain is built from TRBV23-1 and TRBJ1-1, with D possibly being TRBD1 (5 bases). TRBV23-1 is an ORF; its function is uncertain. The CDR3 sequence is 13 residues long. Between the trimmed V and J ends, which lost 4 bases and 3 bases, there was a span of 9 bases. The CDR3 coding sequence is TGCGCCAGCAGTCCGGGACTGGACACTGAAGCTTTCTTT. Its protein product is CASSPGLDTEAFF.

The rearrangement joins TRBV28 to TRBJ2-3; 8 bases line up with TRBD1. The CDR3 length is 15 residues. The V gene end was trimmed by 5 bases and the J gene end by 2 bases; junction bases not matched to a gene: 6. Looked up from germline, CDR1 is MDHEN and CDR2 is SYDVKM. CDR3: CASSGQGEITDTQYF. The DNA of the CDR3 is TGTGCCAGCAGTGGACAGGGAGAGATCACAGATACGCAGTATTTT.

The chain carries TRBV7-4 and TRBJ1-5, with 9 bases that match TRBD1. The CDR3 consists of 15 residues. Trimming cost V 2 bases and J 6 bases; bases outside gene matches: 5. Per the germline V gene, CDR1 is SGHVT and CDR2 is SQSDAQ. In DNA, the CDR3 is TGTGCCAGCAGCTTATCCGGGACAGGGACTCAGCCCCAGCATTTT. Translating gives CASSLSGTGTQPQHF.